The next 15 T cell receptor beta chains were all read from a single sample in a study of radiation and T cells in renal cell carcinoma. Repertoires were generated with immunoSEQ multiplex PCR, while TCRdb's copy carries only in-frame clones and drops some. The sample contains over 10,000 clones, less than 70% of which appear only once. Stated treatment: treatment-naive control, cytoreductive nephrectomy. The sample here was tumor tissue, taken from a patient whose treatment was nephrectomy without radiotherapy. The receptors here all came from a woman older than 75 with renal cell carcinoma.

This clone came up a few times. The gene calls are TRBV7-8 and TRBJ2-1; D not resolved. Germline V gives CDR1 SGHVS, CDR2 FQNEAQ. Trimming took off 2 bases at V and 9 bases at J, with 11 bases between the two ends. The CDR3 covers 13 residues. CDR3 in amino acids: CASSLFSGSEQFF. The CDR3 bases are TGTGCCAGCAGCTTATTTTCAGGCAGTGAGCAGTTCTTC.

The chain combines TRBV18 with TRBJ2-7, with a possible D match to TRBD1 (6 bases). Germline loops: CDR1 KGHSH, CDR2 LQKENI. The CDR3 has 13 amino acids. V was shortened by 3 bases and J by 4 bases, with 10 bases between the two germline ends. For the CDR3, the DNA is TGTGCCAGCTCACCCCTAGGGGGATACGAGCAGTACGTC. This translates into CASSPLGGYEQYV.

This clone was seen just once. This chain uses TRBV5-4 with TRBJ1-1, with 10 positions matching TRBD1. CDR3 length equals 15 residues. Trimming at V came to 4 bases and at J to 5 bases, leaving 8 bases not matched to a gene. Per the germline V gene, CDR1 is SGHNT and CDR2 is YYREEE (reference sequence). The CDR3 DNA follows: TGTGCCAGCAGCCCCCCTCTGGACAGGGGGACTGAAGCTTTCTTT. Encoded protein: CASSPPLDRGTEAFF.

The chain combines TRBV19 with TRBJ1-1, with 7 bases matching TRBD1. The germline V gene encodes CDR1 LNHDA and CDR2 SQIVND (reference sequence). The CDR3 runs to 17 residues. The V and J ends lost 7 bases and 1 base, in that order; junction bases with no gene match: 15. The CDR3 region has the DNA TGTGCCAGTACCATTTCCCCTTTGGGACAGCCGAACACTGAAGCTTTCTTT. Its translation is CASTISPLGQPNTEAFF.

The CDR3 DNA follows: TGTGCCAGCAGAACGACAGGGGGCACCATATATTTT. Translation gives CASRTTGGTIYF. The V call is TRBV28, the J call TRBJ1-3, with 9 bases fitting TRBD1. The germline V gene has CDR1 MDHEN and CDR2 SYDVKM. The CDR3 consists of 12 residues. The V and J ends lost 6 bases and 9 bases, in that order; junction bases with no gene match: 3.

This clone was recorded only once. The chain carries TRBV5-8 and TRBJ2-2, with 9 nucleotides matching TRBD2. This CDR3 comprises 17 residues. The germline gives CDR1 SGHTS, CDR2 YDEGEE. Unmatched junction bases numbered 11, after V lost 1 base and J lost 7 bases. In DNA form, the CDR3 reads TGTGCCAGCAGCTTGTATGGCAGCGGGGGGAATAGCGGGGAGCTGTTTTTT. Translated, it gives CASSLYGSGGNSGELFF.

The chain employs TRBV9 and TRBJ1-2, with TRBD1 identical over 11 bases. Germline values: CDR1 SGDLS, CDR2 YYNGEE. The CDR3 consists of 16 residues. V was pared by 3 bases and J by 7 bases, with 11 bases of the junction left unmatched. CDR3 in amino acids: CASSESGTGGFGGYTF. The CDR3 bases are TGTGCCAGCAGCGAATCCGGGACAGGGGGTTTCGGTGGCTACACCTTC.

This chain joins TRBV7-2 and TRBJ2-7, with TRBD2 matching 9 bases. CDR3 length: 17 residues. After removal of 0 bases from V and 2 bases from J, the junction contained 8 bases not matched to a gene. The germline gives CDR1 SGHTA, CDR2 FQGNSA. Here the CDR3 reads CASSLALIAGDPYEQYV. The CDR3 DNA sequence: TGTGCCAGCAGCTTAGCGTTGATAGCGGGGGACCCCTACGAGCAGTACGTC.

The J gene is TRBJ2-3, the V gene TRBV7-2; the match to TRBD1 covers 8 bases. Germline V gene data show CDR1 as SGHTA and CDR2 as FQGNSA. CDR3 size: 14 residues. J gave up 3 bases and V 2 bases, and 1 base lay outside the gene matches. Here the CDR3 reads CASSLNRGTDTQYF. Here the CDR3 DNA reads TGTGCCAGCAGCTTAAACAGGGGGACAGATACGCAGTATTTT.

This clone has a handful of counts. DNA for the CDR3: TGCGCCAGCAGCCAAGATGGAAACACCATATATTTT. Its protein is CASSQDGNTIYF. The chain couples TRBV4-1 to TRBJ1-3; no clear D. This CDR3 is built from 12 residues. V was trimmed by 0 bases and J by 3 bases, leaving 0 bases between them. Germline V lookup: CDR1 MGHRA, CDR2 YSYEKL.

The chain has TRBV19 and TRBJ2-7; possible D gene TRBD1, 7 bases. CDR1 and CDR2 (germline): LNHDA, SQIVND (reference sequence). The CDR3 consists of 14 residues. The germline V and J ends were trimmed by 3 bases and 2 bases, with 11 bases remaining between them. The CDR3 coding sequence is TGTGCCAGTAGTATTACAGGGGAGGCCTACGAGCAGTACTTC. Translation: CASSITGEAYEQYF.

This clone has just a few counts. The chain couples TRBV4-1 to TRBJ1-1; no definite D call. CDR1 and CDR2 from the germline V gene are MGHRA and YSYEKL. The CDR3 totals 12 residues. Trimming took 4 bases from V and 4 from J, leaving 7 bases between them. The CDR3 reads CASSPQGTEAFF. The CDR3 bases are TGCGCCAGCAGCCCCCAAGGCACTGAAGCTTTCTTT.

The chain combines TRBV7-6 with TRBJ2-5, with D maybe TRBD2 (6 bases). The CDR3 sequence is 14 residues long. Germline lookup yields CDR1 SGHVS and CDR2 FNYEAQ. Trimming removed 5 bases from V and 5 bases from J, with 15 bases in between. CDR3 region: CASSPTAGVETQYF. The DNA for the CDR3 is TGTGCCAGCAGCCCAACAGCGGGCGTTGAGACCCAGTACTTC.

J is TRBJ1-2 and V is TRBV10-3; 7 bases map to TRBD1. The ends lost 8 bases at V and 7 bases at J; junction bases unmatched: 4. The CDR3 is 11 residues long. Germline V lookup: CDR1 ENHRY, CDR2 SYGVKD. The CDR3 here is CAIGGGGGYTF. The CDR3 bases are TGTGCCATCGGAGGGGGCGGTGGCTACACCTTC.

This clone was seen more than once but under ten times. The rearrangement joins TRBV5-1 to TRBJ2-5, with D uncertain. V was cut by 9 bases and J by 2 bases, with 8 bases left in between. The CDR3 runs 11 residues. The V gene's germline CDR1 is SGHRS and CDR2 YFSETQ. CDR3 loop: CATREQETQYF. The CDR3 DNA sequence: TGCGCCACCCGCGAACAAGAGACCCAGTACTTC. Using reference TRBV5-1 and TRBJ2-5 for the parts outside the CDR3, the full variable domain is KAGVTQTPRYLIKTRGQQVTLSCSPISGHRSVSWYQQTPGQGLQFLFEYFSETQRNKGNFPGRFSGRQFSNSRSEMNVSTLELGDSALYLCATREQETQYFGPGTRLLVL.